Shown below are 12 T cell receptor beta chains from a single sample sequenced in a study of CD8+CD57+ T cells in acquired aplastic anemia. CDR3 and TCR beta VDJ profiling relied on a genomic DNA template. One entry per CDR3 protein, called by TCRdb with MiXCR from the reads. The table includes 150,000 to 200,000 distinct CDR3 sequences, around 45% detected once. The sample was sorted CD4+, CD8+, or CD8+CD57+ T cells (not recorded which) from PBMCs. These receptors originate from a human donor in good health.

This clonotype was recorded many times. This chain joins TRBV4-1 and TRBJ2-7; either TRBD1 or TRBD2 may fit D (5 bases each). The germline CDR1 and CDR2 sequences are MGHRA and YSYEKL. V was cut by 1 base and J by 7 bases, with 23 bases left in between. CDR3 length: 17 amino acids. The CDR3: CASSQALFSLGWGEQYF. In DNA, the CDR3 is TGCGCCAGCAGCCAAGCTCTATTCTCGCTCGGCTGGGGGGAGCAGTACTTC.

This clonotype has at least ten counts. This chain connects TRBV11-1 to TRBJ1-1; the D gene is possibly TRBD1 (5 bases). Trimming left V 2 bases short and J 1 base short, with 26 bases between. CDR1 is SGHAT, CDR2 FQDESV, per germline (reference sequence). The CDR3 extends over 20 amino acids. The CDR3 sequence is CASSLLGEYDSFRQNTEAFF. The CDR3 coding sequence is TGTGCCAGCAGCTTATTAGGAGAATATGACAGCTTTCGGCAGAACACTGAAGCTTTCTTT.

The chain links TRBV7-2 to TRBJ1-4; D is undetermined. Trimming removed 5 bases from V and 8 bases from J, with 9 bases in between. CDR3 size: 12 residues. CDR1 is SGHTA and CDR2 is FQGNSA in the germline V gene. The DNA for the CDR3 is TGTGCCAGCAGCCCCGGTACGGAAAAACTGTTTTTT. Translation: CASSPGTEKLFF.

This clonotype was counted ten times or more. This chain connects TRBV6-1 to TRBJ2-7; 10 bases line up with TRBD1. CDR3 length equals 14 residues. The germline CDR1 and CDR2 sequences are MNHNS and SASEGT. V gave up 4 bases and J gave up 3 bases; unmatched junction bases: 3. The CDR3 nucleotides read TGTGCCAGCAGTGTCCGGGACAGGGGCTACGAGCAGTACTTC. It translates to CASSVRDRGYEQYF.

The J gene is TRBJ2-1, the V gene TRBV11-2; TRBD1 might be the D (6 bases). Trimming removed 1 base at V and 8 bases at J, with 15 bases between. The CDR3 totals 15 residues. Per germline, CDR1 SGHAT and CDR2 FQNNGV. The CDR3, as DNA: TGTGCCAGCAGCTTAGTTAAAAGGGGACACGATGAGCAGTTCTTC. It yields the protein CASSLVKRGHDEQFF. Full variable domain (missing parts from reference TRBV11-2 and TRBJ2-1): EAGVAQSPRYKIIEKRQSVAFWCNPISGHATLYWYQQILGQGPKLLIQFQNNGVVDDSQLPKDRFSAERLKGVDSTLKIQPAKLEDSAVYLCASSLVKRGHDEQFFGPGTRLTVL.

The chain links TRBV25-1 to TRBJ2-7; a possible D gene is TRBD1 (6 bases). The CDR3 contains 13 residues. Germline assignment: CDR1 MGHDK and CDR2 SYGVNS. The V gene lost 6 bases and the J gene lost 3 bases, with 12 bases spanning the gap. CDR3: CASSLQGNYEQYF. The CDR3 DNA reads TGTGCCAGCAGCCTACAGGGTAACTACGAGCAGTACTTC.

This rearrangement joins TRBV5-1 to TRBJ2-7; 9 nucleotides line up with TRBD1. This CDR3 comprises 16 residues. CDR1 and CDR2 (germline): SGHRS, YFSETQ. Germline trimming cut 0 bases from V and 2 bases from J; bases unmatched to any gene: 6. CDR3 protein: CASSLGGTGFTYEQYF. In DNA, the CDR3 is TGCGCCAGCAGCTTGGGGGGGACAGGGTTTACCTACGAGCAGTACTTC.

The J gene is TRBJ1-1, the V gene TRBV7-3; D remains ambiguous. Trimming pared 3 bases from V and 1 base from J, leaving 9 bases between. The length of the CDR3 is 14 residues. Looked up from germline, CDR1 is SGHTA and CDR2 is FQGTGA. The CDR3 nucleotides are TGTGCCAGCAGCTTCACGAGCCAGAACACTGAAGCTTTCTTT. It specifies CASSFTSQNTEAFF.

This clonotype occurred a few times. The chain uses TRBV6-1 and TRBJ2-6, with unresolved D. Trimming took 6 bases from V and 2 from J, leaving 14 bases between them. CDR1 is MNHNS, CDR2 SASEGT, per germline. The length of the CDR3 is 16 residues. The CDR3 nucleotides are TGTGCCAGCAGCCGACTCCCCTCGACTGGGGCCAACGTCCTGACTTTC. This codes for CASSRLPSTGANVLTF.

This clonotype has ten or more counts. The chain employs TRBV6-5 and TRBJ1-1; D is possibly TRBD1 (6 bases). This CDR3 spans 15 amino acids. V dropped 6 bases and J dropped 1 base, with 15 bases sitting between them. CDR1 MNHEY and CDR2 SVGAGI come from the germline V gene. The DNA of the CDR3 is TGTGCCAGCAGCAGAGACAGGTCTAAGAACACTGAAGCTTTCTTT. Protein product: CASSRDRSKNTEAFF.

V is TRBV11-1 and J is TRBJ1-5; 8 nucleotides match TRBD1. The trim removed 1 base at V and 1 base at J, leaving 0 bases unmatched. CDR3 length: 15 residues. CDR1 SGHAT and CDR2 FQDESV come from the germline V gene (reference sequence). In nucleotides, the CDR3 is TGTGCCAGCAGCTTAGGACAGGGGAGCAATCAGCCCCAGCATTTT. Translated: CASSLGQGSNQPQHF.

The sample holds many counts of this clonotype. The chain carries TRBV29-1 and TRBJ1-6, with a possible D match to TRBD1 (5 bases). The CDR3 consists of 12 residues. The V end lost 4 bases, the J end lost 6 bases, and 7 bases lay between the germline ends. Germline V gene data show CDR1 as SQVTM and CDR2 as ANQGSEA. This CDR3 reads CSVGTSNSPLHF. The CDR3 DNA reads as TGCAGCGTTGGGACAAGTAATTCACCCCTCCACTTT.